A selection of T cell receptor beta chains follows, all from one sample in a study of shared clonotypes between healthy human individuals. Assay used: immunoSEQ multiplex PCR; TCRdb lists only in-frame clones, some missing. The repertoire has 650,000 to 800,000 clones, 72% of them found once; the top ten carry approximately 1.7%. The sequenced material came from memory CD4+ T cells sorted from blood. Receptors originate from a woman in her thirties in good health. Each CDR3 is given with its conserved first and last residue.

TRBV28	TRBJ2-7	CASLPLSLRGGGLLYEQYF
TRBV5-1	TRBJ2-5	CASSFIAGVGETQYF
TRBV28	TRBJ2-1	CASSTREVTTSNEQFF
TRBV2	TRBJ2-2	CASSGVGGELFF
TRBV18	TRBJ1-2	CASSDSRGFGYTF
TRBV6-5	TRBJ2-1	CASSYSRQGGEQFF
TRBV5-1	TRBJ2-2	CASSFGDRDTGELFF
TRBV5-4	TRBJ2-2	CASSLWISGELFF
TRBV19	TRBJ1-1	CASSRTDRGRGAEAFF
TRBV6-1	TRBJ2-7	CASSEGSGLSYEQYF
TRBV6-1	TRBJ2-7	CASSIGTGSAEQYF
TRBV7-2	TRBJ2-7	CASSTGTGASYEQYF
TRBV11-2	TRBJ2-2	CASSYRSSNTGELFF
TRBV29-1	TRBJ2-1	CSGLLAPSSYNEQFF
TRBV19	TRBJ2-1	CATELRRTSGIYEQFF
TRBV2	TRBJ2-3	CASSGGQGNTDTQYF
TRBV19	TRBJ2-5	CASSPFTGTEETQYF
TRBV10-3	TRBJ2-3	CAISDTDRGYDTQYF
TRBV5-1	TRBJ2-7	CASSASGTGYEQYF
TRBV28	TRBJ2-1	CASSRTAMGRARGEQFF
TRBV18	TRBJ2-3	CASSSGSTDTQYF
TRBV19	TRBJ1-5	CASRQKDTRNQPQHF
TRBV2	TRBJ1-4	CASQRTLGSEKLFF
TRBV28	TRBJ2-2	CASRLRGELFF
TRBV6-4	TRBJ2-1	CASSGQGGTMNEQFF
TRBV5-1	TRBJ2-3	CASSKWTSGSRTDTQYF
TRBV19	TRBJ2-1	CASSIVLRQGTLRSSYNEQFF
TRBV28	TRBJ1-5	CASRVRTYQPQHF
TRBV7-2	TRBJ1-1	CASSLHGQGNGEAFF
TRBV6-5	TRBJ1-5	CASSRPGNSNQPQHF
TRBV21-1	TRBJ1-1	CASKKGARTEAFF